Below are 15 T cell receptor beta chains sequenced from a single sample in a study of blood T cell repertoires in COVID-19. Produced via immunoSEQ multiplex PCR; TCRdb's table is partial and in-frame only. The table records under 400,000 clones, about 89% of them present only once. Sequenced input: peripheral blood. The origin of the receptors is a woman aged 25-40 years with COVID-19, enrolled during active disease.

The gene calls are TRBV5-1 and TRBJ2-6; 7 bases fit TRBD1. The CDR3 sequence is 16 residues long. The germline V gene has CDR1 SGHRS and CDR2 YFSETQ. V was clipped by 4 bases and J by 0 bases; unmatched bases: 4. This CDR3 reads CASSTGVSSGANVLTF. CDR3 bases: TGCGCCAGCAGCACAGGGGTTAGCTCTGGGGCCAACGTCCTGACTTTC.

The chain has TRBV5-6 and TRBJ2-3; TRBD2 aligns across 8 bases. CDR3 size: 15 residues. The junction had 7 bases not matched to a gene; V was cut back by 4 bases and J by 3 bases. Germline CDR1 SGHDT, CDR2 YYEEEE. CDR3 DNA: TGTGCCAGCAGCCTCCCGGGACTAGGGACAGATACGCAGTATTTT. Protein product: CASSLPGLGTDTQYF.

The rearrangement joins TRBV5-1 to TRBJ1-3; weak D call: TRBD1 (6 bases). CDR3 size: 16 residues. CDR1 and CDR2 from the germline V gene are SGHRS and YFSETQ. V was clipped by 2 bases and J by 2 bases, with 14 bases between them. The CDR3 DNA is TGCGCCAGCAGCTTTACCGAGACAGGAGCTGGAAACACCATATATTTT. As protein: CASSFTETGAGNTIYF.

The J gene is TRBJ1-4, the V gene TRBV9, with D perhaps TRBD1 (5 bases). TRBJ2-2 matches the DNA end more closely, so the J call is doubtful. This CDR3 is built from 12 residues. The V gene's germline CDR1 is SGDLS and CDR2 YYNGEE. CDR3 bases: TGTGCCAGCAGCGTAGGAGGACAGGAGCTGTTTTTT. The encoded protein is CASSVGGQELFF.

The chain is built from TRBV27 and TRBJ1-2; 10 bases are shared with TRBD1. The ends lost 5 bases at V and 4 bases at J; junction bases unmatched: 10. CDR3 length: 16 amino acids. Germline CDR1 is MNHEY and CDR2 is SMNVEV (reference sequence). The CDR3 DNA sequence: TGTGCCAGCAGTCCGCTGCGGACAGGGGGGATCTATGGCTACACCTTC. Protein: CASSPLRTGGIYGYTF.

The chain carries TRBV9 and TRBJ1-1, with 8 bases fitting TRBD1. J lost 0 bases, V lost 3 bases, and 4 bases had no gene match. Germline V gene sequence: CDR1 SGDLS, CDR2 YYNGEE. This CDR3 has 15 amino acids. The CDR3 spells CASSEGDRLNTEAFF. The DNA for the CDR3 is TGTGCCAGCAGCGAGGGGGACAGGCTGAACACTGAAGCTTTCTTT.

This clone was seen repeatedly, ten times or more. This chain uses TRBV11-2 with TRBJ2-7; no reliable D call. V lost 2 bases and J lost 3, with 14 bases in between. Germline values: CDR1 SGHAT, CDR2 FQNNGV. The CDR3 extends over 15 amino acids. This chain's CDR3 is CASSLNPGANYEQYF. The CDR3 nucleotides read TGTGCCAGCAGCTTAAATCCAGGCGCGAACTACGAGCAGTACTTC. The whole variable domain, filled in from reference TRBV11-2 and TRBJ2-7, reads EAGVAQSPRYKIIEKRQSVAFWCNPISGHATLYWYQQILGQGPKLLIQFQNNGVVDDSQLPKDRFSAERLKGVDSTLKIQPAKLEDSAVYLCASSLNPGANYEQYFGPGTRLTVT.

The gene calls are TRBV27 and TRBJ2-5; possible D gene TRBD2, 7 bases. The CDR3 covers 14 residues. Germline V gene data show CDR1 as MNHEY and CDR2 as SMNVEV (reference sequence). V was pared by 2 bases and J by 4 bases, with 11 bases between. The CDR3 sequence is CASSLQGGGETQYF. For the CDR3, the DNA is TGTGCCAGCAGTTTACAGGGAGGGGGAGAGACCCAGTACTTC.

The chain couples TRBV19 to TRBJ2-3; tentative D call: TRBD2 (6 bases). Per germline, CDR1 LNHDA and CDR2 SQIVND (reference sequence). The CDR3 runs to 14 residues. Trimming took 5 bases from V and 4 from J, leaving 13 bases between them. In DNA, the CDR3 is TGTGCCAGTAGTGGCCTAGCGAAGTCAGATACGCAGTATTTT. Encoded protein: CASSGLAKSDTQYF. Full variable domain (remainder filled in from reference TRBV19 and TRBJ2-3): DGGITQSPKYLFRKEGQNVTLSCEQNLNHDAMYWYRQDPGQGLRLIYYSQIVNDFQKGDIAEGYSVSREKKESFPLTVTSAQKNPTAFYLCASSGLAKSDTQYFGPGTRLTVL.

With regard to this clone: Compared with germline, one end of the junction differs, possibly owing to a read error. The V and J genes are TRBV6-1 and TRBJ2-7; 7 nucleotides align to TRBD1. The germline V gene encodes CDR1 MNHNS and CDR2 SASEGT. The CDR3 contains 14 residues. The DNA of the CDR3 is TGTGCCAGCAATGAAGGGGGCCTATCCTACGAGCAGTACTTC. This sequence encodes CASNEGGLSYEQYF.

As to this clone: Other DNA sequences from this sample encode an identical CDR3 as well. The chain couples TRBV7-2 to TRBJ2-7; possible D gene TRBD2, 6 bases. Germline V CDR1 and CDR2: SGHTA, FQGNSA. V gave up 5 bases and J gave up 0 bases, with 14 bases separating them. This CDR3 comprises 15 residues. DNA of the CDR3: TGTGCCAGCAGCCCGAGGCGGGATAGCTCCTACGAGCAGTACTTC. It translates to CASSPRRDSSYEQYF.

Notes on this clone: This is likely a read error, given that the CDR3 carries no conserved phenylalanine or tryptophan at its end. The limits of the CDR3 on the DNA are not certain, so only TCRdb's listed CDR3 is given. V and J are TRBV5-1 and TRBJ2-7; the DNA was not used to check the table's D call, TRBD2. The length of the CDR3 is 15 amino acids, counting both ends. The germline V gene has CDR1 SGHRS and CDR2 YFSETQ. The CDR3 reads CASSLEGFPSGSLVI.

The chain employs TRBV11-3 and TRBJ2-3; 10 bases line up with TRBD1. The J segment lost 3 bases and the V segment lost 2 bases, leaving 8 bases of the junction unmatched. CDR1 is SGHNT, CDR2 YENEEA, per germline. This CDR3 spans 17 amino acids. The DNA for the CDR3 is TGTGCCAGCAGCTTATCCGCCGGGACAGGGGCGACAGATACGCAGTATTTT. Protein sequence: CASSLSAGTGATDTQYF.

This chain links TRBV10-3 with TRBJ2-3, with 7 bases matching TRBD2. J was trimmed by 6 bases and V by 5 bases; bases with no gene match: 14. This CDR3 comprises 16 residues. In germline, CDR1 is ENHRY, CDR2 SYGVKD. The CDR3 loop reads CAISPSLATTVDTQYF. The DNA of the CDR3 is TGTGCCATCAGTCCCTCACTAGCGACAACTGTGGATACGCAGTATTTT.

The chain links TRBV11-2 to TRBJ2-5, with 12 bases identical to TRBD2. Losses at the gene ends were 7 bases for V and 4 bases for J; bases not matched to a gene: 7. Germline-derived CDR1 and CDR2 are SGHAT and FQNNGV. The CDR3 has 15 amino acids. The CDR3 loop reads CASTEASGRGETQYF. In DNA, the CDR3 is TGTGCCAGCACCGAAGCTAGCGGGAGGGGAGAGACCCAGTACTTC.